This record looks at one T cell receptor (beta chain) sequence and its context. Its antigen remains unidentified. Germline lookup yields CDR1 GTSNPN and CDR2 SVGIG (reference sequence). The CDR3 covers 12 residues. V lost 5 bases to trimming and J lost 7 bases; unmatched junction nucleotides: 3. The sequenced template was cDNA made from the entire isolated RNA. The assay was immunoSEQ multiplex PCR, and TCRdb's table has in-frame clones only and misses some. The table has roughly 240,000 clones, under 70% seen once. The data belong to a study of beta chain features in type 1 diabetes. Study-level points and caveats: Type 1 diabetes patients showed fewer insertions and more deletions at VDJ junctions.

Sample: naive CD4+ T cells from blood. The chain couples TRBV30 to TRBJ2-2; the match to TRBD1 covers 8 bases. The TCR comes from a young man in good health. CDR3 bases: TGTGCCTGGGGACAGGGTGGCGGGGAGCTGTTTTTT. Amino acids: CAWGQGGGELFF. Full variable domain (missing parts from reference TRBV30 and TRBJ2-2): SQTIHQWPATLVQPVGSPLSLECTVEGTSNPNLYWYRQAAGRGLQLLFYSVGIGQISSEVPQNLSASRPQDRQFILSSKKLLLSDSGFYLCAWGQGGGELFFGEGSRLTVL.